This T cell receptor beta chain emerged from a study of CD8 T cells in Susac syndrome. Trimming removed 0 bases at V and 3 bases at J, with 9 bases between. CDR1 is SQVTM and CDR2 is ANQGSEA in the germline V gene. The length of the CDR3 is 13 residues. Random hexamers were used to reverse transcribe roughly 0.5 to 1 ug of RNA. TCRdb redid the calling of the immunoSEQ multiplex PCR reads with MiXCR, one entry per CDR3 protein. The data show around 150,000 distinct CDR3 sequences, about 94% seen once. The table lists this clonotype with a few counts. The sequence was collected from a human donor in good health. J is TRBJ2-7 and V is TRBV29-1; D is unclear. Specimen: CD8+ T cells from PBMCs. CDR3 sequence (DNA): TGCAGCGTTGAAGATGTCCTAGGCTACGAGCAGTACTTC. Its translation: CSVEDVLGYEQYF.